A selection of T cell receptor beta chains follows, all from one sample in a study of blood T cell repertoires in COVID-19. Measured with immunoSEQ multiplex PCR; TCRdb has only the in-frame clones, and not every one. The data contain around 190,000 clones, roughly 88% of them seen just once; the ten biggest clones take up 15% to 20%. Sequencing input: peripheral blood. The receptors here all came from a middle-aged man with COVID-19, enrolled during active disease. The CDR3 runs from the conserved cysteine through the conserved F or W. The D gene is left open where the match is weak. The size field is filled for only some rows; it gives once, few, many or a size class.

d_call	v_call	clone_size	j_call	cdr3_nt	cdr3_aa
NA	TRBV11-2	NA	TRBJ2-7	TGTGCCAGCAGCTTTGTCCTACCCTACGAGCAGTACTTC	CASSFVLPYEQYF
NA	TRBV5-4	few	TRBJ2-2	TGTGCCAGCAGCTTGGTTCCCAGGGGAAACACCGGGGAGCTGTTTTTT	CASSLVPRGNTGELFF
NA	TRBV5-1	NA	TRBJ1-6	TGCGCCAGCAGCTTGGACGGTGCCTCACCCCTCCACTTT	CASSLDGASPLHF
NA	TRBV24-1	NA	TRBJ2-7	TGTGCCACCCTCATAACGGGACACAAGACCCCGTACGAGCAGTACTTC	CATLITGHKTPYEQYF
TRBD1	TRBV18	NA	TRBJ1-6	TGTGCCAGCTCACCTGGGACAGCCATGGGCGGTACACCCCTCCACTTT	CASSPGTAMGGTPLHF
NA	TRBV7-9	NA	TRBJ2-7	TGTGCCAGCAGATCTGATGGCGGGGAGCAGTACTTC	CASRSDGGEQYF
NA	TRBV27	NA	TRBJ1-5	TGTGCCAGCAGAAGGGGGTTCGGACACGGCCAGCCCCAGCATTTT	CASRRGFGHGQPQHF
NA	TRBV12-5	NA	TRBJ2-5	TGTGCTAGTGGGACAGCGGAGACCCAGTACTTC	CASGTAETQYF
NA	TRBV2	NA	TRBJ2-1	TGTGCCAGCAGCTCTAGCCCACCGGAGGATGAGCAGTTCTTC	CASSSSPPEDEQFF
TRBD1	TRBV5-1	NA	TRBJ2-1	TGCGCCAGCAGCTTGGGCCCCCAGGGGGCGGCGAGGGGGTACAATGAGCAGTTCTTC	CASSLGPQGAARGYNEQFF
NA	TRBV7-9	NA	TRBJ1-2	TGTGCCAGCAGCGAGGCGCAGGGTATGTTAAGCTATGGCTACACCTTC	CASSEAQGMLSYGYTF
TRBD1	TRBV27	once	TRBJ1-6	TGTGCCAGCAGTCCTGACAGGGTACGGAATTCACCCCTCCACTTT	CASSPDRVRNSPLHF
TRBD1	TRBV28	NA	TRBJ2-7	TGTGCCAGCACCACAGGGGGGCTCCCCTACGAGCAGTACTTC	CASTTGGLPYEQYF
TRBD2	TRBV9	NA	TRBJ2-1	TGTGCCAGCAGCGTTCGGGGGGGCGAAAACAATGAGCAGTTCTTC	CASSVRGGENNEQFF
TRBD2	TRBV24-1	NA	TRBJ2-1	TGTGCCACCAGTGCTAGCGGGAGTCGCAATGAGCAGTTCTTC	CATSASGSRNEQFF
TRBD2	TRBV11-3	NA	TRBJ2-1	TGTGCCAGCAGCGTAAACGGGCAGACTAGCGGAGAGCAGTTCTTC	CASSVNGQTSGEQFF
TRBD1	TRBV30	few	TRBJ2-5	TGTGCCTGGAGCGCGGACAGGCAAGAGACCCAGTACTTC	CAWSADRQETQYF
TRBD1	TRBV7-9	once	TRBJ2-3	TGTGCCAGCAGCTCCGACAGGGGCCCGAGCACAGATACGCAGTATTTT	CASSSDRGPSTDTQYF
TRBD2	TRBV2	NA	TRBJ2-1	TGTGCCAGCAGTGAAGCAATTGGACTAGCGGGCTCCAGGGAGCAGTTCTTC	CASSEAIGLAGSREQFF
TRBD1	TRBV6-2/TRBV6-3	NA	TRBJ1-5	TGTGCCAGCAGTGGCACAGGGGGCGCGAGCAATCAGCCCCAGCATTTT	CASSGTGGASNQPQHF
TRBD2	TRBV3-1/TRBV3-2	NA	TRBJ2-7	TGTGCCAGCAGCCCCCGGGTAGCGGGGACCTACGAGCAGTACTTC	CASSPRVAGTYEQYF
NA	TRBV6-5	NA	TRBJ2-7	TGTGCCAGCAGTCCGACTAGTCCCGCCTACGAGCAGTACTTC	CASSPTSPAYEQYF
TRBD1	TRBV6-6	NA	TRBJ2-7	TGTGCCAGCAGTGATTCAGACAGGGGTCGGGAGCAGTACTTC	CASSDSDRGREQYF
NA	TRBV7-3	NA	TRBJ2-1	TGTGCCAGCAGCTCAGGTGGCGGGACAGTTCCCTTGGAGCAGTTCTTC	CASSSGGGTVPLEQFF
TRBD1	TRBV2	NA	TRBJ2-7	TGTGCCAGTGGACAGGGCAACTACGAGCAGTACTTC	CASGQGNYEQYF
TRBD1	TRBV5-6	NA	TRBJ1-1	TGTGCCAGCAGCTTTATCGGGGACAGGGGGTTCGGTGAAGCTTTCTTT	CASSFIGDRGFGEAFF
NA	TRBV11-3	NA	TRBJ2-1	TGTGCCAGCAGCTTAGGGTTGGGGGCGTTAGCGCGCGACAATGAGCAGTTCTTC	CASSLGLGALARDNEQFF
TRBD2	TRBV19	few	TRBJ2-1	TGTGCCAGTAGTAGGGGGACTAGCGGGAGCTCCTACAATGAGCAGTTCTTC	CASSRGTSGSSYNEQFF
NA	TRBV9	once	TRBJ2-1	TGTGCCAGCAGCGTAGGCCCACAGCCCCATGAGCAGTTCTTC	CASSVGPQPHEQFF
TRBD2	TRBV14	NA	TRBJ2-3	TGTGCCAGCAGCCATGGCGGGAGGTTGGCAGATACGCAGTATTTT	CASSHGGRLADTQYF
TRBD2	TRBV7-2	NA	TRBJ2-1	TGTGCCAGCAGCTTAGCGCGGACTAGCGGCGGGGGTGATGAGCAGTTCTTC	CASSLARTSGGGDEQFF
NA	TRBV27	NA	TRBJ2-3	TGTGCCAGCAGTTTGACTCGGGGCACAGATACGCAGTATTTT	CASSLTRGTDTQYF
NA	TRBV4-2	NA	TRBJ2-3	TGTGCCAGCAGCTCACGTCCCACGGGGGACACAGATACGCAGTATTTT	CASSSRPTGDTDTQYF
TRBD2	TRBV5-6	NA	TRBJ2-3	TGTGCCAGCAGCTTCCTAGCGGGAGACGTGACAGATACGCAGTATTTT	CASSFLAGDVTDTQYF
NA	TRBV5-4	NA	TRBJ1-3	TGTGCCAGCAGCAACGAGGCAGGGAATTATGGAAACACCATATATTTT	CASSNEAGNYGNTIYF
TRBD2	TRBV3-1/TRBV3-2	NA	TRBJ2-5	TGTGCCAGCAGCCAAGGCCCCGTAGCGGGGGGGAGAGGGACCCAGTACTTC	CASSQGPVAGGRGTQYF
NA	TRBV23-1	NA	TRBJ2-5	TGCGCCAGCAGTCGGGTCGGGAGACGAGTCACAGAGACCCAGTACTTC	CASSRVGRRVTETQYF
NA	TRBV29-1	NA	TRBJ2-3	TGCAGCGTCGCGGGGAGCCAGCATACAGATACGCAGTATTTT	CSVAGSQHTDTQYF
TRBD1	TRBV24-1	NA	TRBJ2-5	TGTGCCACCAGTGATTTGCCGACAGGGGATGGGCAAGAGACCCAGTACTTC	CATSDLPTGDGQETQYF
NA	TRBV5-4	few	TRBJ2-1	TGTGCCAGCAGCTTGGACAGCAATGAGCAGTTCTTC	CASSLDSNEQFF
TRBD2	TRBV9	NA	TRBJ2-7	TGTGCCAGCAGCGTAGGAGGACTAGCGGAGACCTACGAGCAGTACTTC	CASSVGGLAETYEQYF
NA	TRBV7-9	NA	TRBJ2-3	TGTGCCAGCAGCCTTTCCGGGGAAACAGATACGCAGTATTTT	CASSLSGETDTQYF
TRBD2	TRBV30	once	TRBJ2-3	TGTGCCTGGAGCCCGGGGGGGTCCCCAGATACGCAGTATTTT	CAWSPGGSPDTQYF
NA	TRBV7-2	NA	TRBJ1-6	TGTGCCAGCAGCTCGGTGGGGACAAAGTTATCACCCCTCCACTTT	CASSSVGTKLSPLHF
NA	TRBV30	NA	TRBJ1-2	TGTGCCTGTACCGGGAGGCGTGGACAGTTATCTTCTAACTATGGCTACACCTTC	CACTGRRGQLSSNYGYTF
NA	TRBV2	NA	TRBJ2-2	TGTGCCAGCAGTGTACATAGCCCAGCGAACACCGGGGAGCTGTTTTTT	CASSVHSPANTGELFF
NA	TRBV18	NA	TRBJ1-4	TGTGCCAGCTCACCAGAGCCGGGCGGGGGAAAACTGTTTTTT	CASSPEPGGGKLFF
TRBD2	TRBV5-4	NA	TRBJ2-2	TGTGCCAGCAGCTTTAGCGGGGGGCACGGGGAGCTGTTTTTT	CASSFSGGHGELFF
NA	TRBV7-9	NA	TRBJ2-1	TGTGCCAGCAGCCCCCGGGACACCCCTAGTAATGAGCAGTTCTTC	CASSPRDTPSNEQFF
TRBD2	TRBV7-2	NA	TRBJ2-1	TGTGCCAGCAGCGTCCCGGGACTATTCAATGAGCAGTTCTTC	CASSVPGLFNEQFF
TRBD1	TRBV24-1	NA	TRBJ2-7	TGTGCCACCAGTGGGGGTTTCGGGACAGGGGGCCACGAGCAGTACTTC	CATSGGFGTGGHEQYF
TRBD2	TRBV11-2	NA	TRBJ2-7	TGTGCCAGCAGCTTTAGCGGGGCTGCCTACGAGCAGTACTTC	CASSFSGAAYEQYF
NA	TRBV30	NA	TRBJ1-1	TGTGCCTGGAGTTCTACGACTGGGTCCACTGAAGCTTTCTTT	CAWSSTTGSTEAFF